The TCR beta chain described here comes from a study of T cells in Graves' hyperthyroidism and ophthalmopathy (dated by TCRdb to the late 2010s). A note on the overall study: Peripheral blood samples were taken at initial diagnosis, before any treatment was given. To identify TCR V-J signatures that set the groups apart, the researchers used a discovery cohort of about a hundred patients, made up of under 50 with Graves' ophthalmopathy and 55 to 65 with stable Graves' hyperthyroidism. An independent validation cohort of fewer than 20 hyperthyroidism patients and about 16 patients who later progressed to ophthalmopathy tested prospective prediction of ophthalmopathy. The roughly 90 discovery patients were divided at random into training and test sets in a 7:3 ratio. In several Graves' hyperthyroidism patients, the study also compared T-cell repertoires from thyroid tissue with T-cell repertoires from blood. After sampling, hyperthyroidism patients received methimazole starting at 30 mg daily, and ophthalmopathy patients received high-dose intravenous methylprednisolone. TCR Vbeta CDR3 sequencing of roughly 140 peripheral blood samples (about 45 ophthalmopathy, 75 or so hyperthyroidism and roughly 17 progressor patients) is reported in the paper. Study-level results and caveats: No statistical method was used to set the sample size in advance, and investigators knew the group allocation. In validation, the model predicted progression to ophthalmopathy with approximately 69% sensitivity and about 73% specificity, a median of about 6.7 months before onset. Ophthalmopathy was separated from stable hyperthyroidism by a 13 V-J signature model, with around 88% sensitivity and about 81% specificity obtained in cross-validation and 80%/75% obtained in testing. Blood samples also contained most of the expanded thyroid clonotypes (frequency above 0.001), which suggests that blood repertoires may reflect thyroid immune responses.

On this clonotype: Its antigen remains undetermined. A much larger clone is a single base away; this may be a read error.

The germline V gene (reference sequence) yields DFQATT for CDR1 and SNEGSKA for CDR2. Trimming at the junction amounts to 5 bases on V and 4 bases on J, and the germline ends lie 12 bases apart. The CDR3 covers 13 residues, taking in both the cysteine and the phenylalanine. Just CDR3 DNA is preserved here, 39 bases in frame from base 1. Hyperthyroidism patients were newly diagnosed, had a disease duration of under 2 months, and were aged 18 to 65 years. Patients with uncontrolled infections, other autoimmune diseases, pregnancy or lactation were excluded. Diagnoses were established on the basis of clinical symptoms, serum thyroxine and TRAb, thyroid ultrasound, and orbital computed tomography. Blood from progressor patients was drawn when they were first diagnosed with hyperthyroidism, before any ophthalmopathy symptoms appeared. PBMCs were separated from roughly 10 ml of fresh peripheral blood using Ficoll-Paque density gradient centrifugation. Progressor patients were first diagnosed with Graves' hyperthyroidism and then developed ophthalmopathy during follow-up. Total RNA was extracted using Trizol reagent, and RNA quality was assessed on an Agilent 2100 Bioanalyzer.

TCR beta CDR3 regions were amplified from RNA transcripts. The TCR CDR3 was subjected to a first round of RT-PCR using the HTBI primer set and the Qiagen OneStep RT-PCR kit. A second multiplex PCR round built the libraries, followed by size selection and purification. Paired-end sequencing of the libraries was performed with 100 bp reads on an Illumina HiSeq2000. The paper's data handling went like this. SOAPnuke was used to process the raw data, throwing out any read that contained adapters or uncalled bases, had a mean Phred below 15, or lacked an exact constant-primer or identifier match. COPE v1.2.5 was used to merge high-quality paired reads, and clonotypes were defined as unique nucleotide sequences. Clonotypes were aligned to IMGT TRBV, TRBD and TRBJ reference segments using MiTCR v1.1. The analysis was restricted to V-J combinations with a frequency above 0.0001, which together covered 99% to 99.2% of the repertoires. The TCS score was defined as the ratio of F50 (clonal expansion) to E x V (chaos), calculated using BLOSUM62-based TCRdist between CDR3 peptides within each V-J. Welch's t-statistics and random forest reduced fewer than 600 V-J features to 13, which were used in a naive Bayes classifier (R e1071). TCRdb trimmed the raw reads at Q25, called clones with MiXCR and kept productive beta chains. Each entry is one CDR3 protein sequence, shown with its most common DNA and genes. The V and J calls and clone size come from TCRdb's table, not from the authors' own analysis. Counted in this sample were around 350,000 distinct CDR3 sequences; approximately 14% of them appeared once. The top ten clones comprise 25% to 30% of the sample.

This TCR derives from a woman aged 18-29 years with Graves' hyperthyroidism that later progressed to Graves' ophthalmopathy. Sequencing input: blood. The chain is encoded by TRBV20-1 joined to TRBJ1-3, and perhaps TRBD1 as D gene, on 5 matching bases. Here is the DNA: TGCAGTGCTGAAAAAGAGGGGGGAAACACCATATATTTT. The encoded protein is CSAEKEGGNTIYF.